This passage covers 23 T cell receptor beta chains from one sample sequenced in a study of memory CD4+ T cells and cytomegalovirus serostatus. Sequenced by immunoSEQ multiplex PCR; TCRdb stores in-frame clones only, minus some. The data contain about 31,000 clones, roughly 80% of them seen just once; the ten biggest clones take up more than 0.5%. Single viable CD3+CD4+CD8-CD45RO+ cells were sorted as the memory CD4+ T cells. Sequencing was carried out using memory CD4+ T cells from blood. Receptors were obtained from an adult in good health and CMV-seronegative. Some clones in this sample may be carry-over from other donors' samples.

This clone came up a few times. This chain uses TRBV29-1 with TRBJ1-4, with D unresolved. V was clipped by 5 bases and J by 0 bases, with 4 bases between them. The CDR3 sequence is 12 residues long. The germline V gene encodes CDR1 SQVTM and CDR2 ANQGSEA. CDR3 bases: TGCAGCGTTAACTCAACTAATGAAAAACTGTTTTTT. Translating it yields CSVNSTNEKLFF.

This sequence joins TRBV2 and TRBJ1-1; 7 nucleotides agree with TRBD1. Losses at the gene ends were 5 bases for V and 6 bases for J; bases not matched to a gene: 12. The CDR3 has 15 amino acids. Germline CDR1 SNHLY, CDR2 FYNNEI. CDR3 loop: CASSFLQGGGAEAFF. DNA for the CDR3: TGTGCCAGCAGTTTCTTGCAGGGGGGCGGCGCTGAAGCTTTCTTT.

This rearrangement joins TRBV19 to TRBJ2-2; no firm D call. From germline, CDR1 is LNHDA and CDR2 SQIVND (reference sequence). This CDR3 spans 14 amino acids. V was pared by 8 bases and J by 8 bases, with 18 bases between. DNA for the CDR3: TGTGCCAGTCTGCCGGGCGCCCGAGCGGGGGAGCTGTTTTTT. Protein: CASLPGARAGELFF.

This clone has a handful of counts. Within the sample, other DNA sequences also encode this same CDR3. This sequence joins TRBV11-3 and TRBJ2-3; 10 bases are a match to TRBD2. Per germline, CDR1 SGHNT and CDR2 YENEEA. CDR3 length equals 16 residues. With V trimmed by 1 base and J by 3 bases, 4 bases remained unmatched. CDR3 region: CASSLGTSGRTDTQYF. CDR3 nucleotide sequence: TGTGCCAGCAGCTTAGGGACTAGCGGTCGGACAGATACGCAGTATTTT. The full variable domain, completed using reference TRBV11-3 and TRBJ2-3, is EAGVVQSPRYKIIEKKQPVAFWCNPISGHNTLYWYLQNLGQGPELLIRYENEEAVDDSQLPKDRFSAERLKGVDSTLKIQPAELGDSAVYLCASSLGTSGRTDTQYFGPGTRLTVL.

This chain uses TRBV19 with TRBJ1-1; 8 nucleotides line up with TRBD1. V shed 0 bases, J shed 4 bases, and the junction held 16 bases outside the gene matches. This CDR3 has 19 residues. CDR1 and CDR2 (germline): LNHDA, SQIVND (reference sequence). CDR3 in amino acids: CASSIEPVVNQGAVTEAFF. DNA of the CDR3: TGTGCCAGTAGTATAGAGCCGGTTGTCAATCAGGGGGCGGTCACTGAAGCTTTCTTT.

This clone was detected only a few times. The rearrangement joins TRBV19 to TRBJ2-3; 7 bases are a match to TRBD1. This CDR3 contains 15 residues. Unmatched junction bases numbered 16, after V lost 6 bases and J lost 10 bases. Germline CDR1 reads LNHDA; CDR2 reads SQIVND (reference sequence). The CDR3 region is CASSTNAGEGAAQYF. The CDR3 DNA reads TGTGCCAGTAGCACCAACGCAGGAGAGGGGGCCGCGCAGTATTTT.

This chain connects TRBV7-2 to TRBJ1-1, with D unresolved. CDR3 length: 14 residues. Trimming cost V 5 bases and J 1 base, with 11 bases left between them. The germline V gene has CDR1 SGHTA and CDR2 FQGNSA. This chain's CDR3 is CASSPPRGNTEAFF. The DNA for the CDR3 is TGTGCCAGCAGCCCCCCGCGGGGGAACACTGAAGCTTTCTTT.

This clone was observed once. CDR3: CASSLGTGTSGGYTF. CDR3 nucleotides: TGTGCCAGCAGCTTAGGGACCGGGACATCAGGTGGCTACACCTTC. The chain joins TRBV7-8 to TRBJ1-2; D perhaps matches TRBD1 (6 bases). The CDR3 covers 15 residues. Germline values: CDR1 SGHVS, CDR2 FQNEAQ. Trimming stripped 1 base from V and 7 bases from J, with 16 bases between. Supplemented by reference TRBV7-8 and TRBJ1-2, the full variable domain reads GAGVSQSPRYKVAKRGQDVALRCDPISGHVSLFWYQQALGQGPEFLTYFQNEAQLDKSGLPSDRFFAERPEGSVSTLKIQRTQQEDSAVYLCASSLGTGTSGGYTFGSGTRLTVV.

CDR3 region: CSVGQSDTEAFF. CDR3 in DNA: TGCAGCGTTGGACAGTCGGACACTGAAGCTTTCTTT. This chain connects TRBV29-1 to TRBJ1-1, with a weak D call TRBD1 (5 bases). V lost 4 bases, J lost 3 bases, and 9 bases lay in between. In germline, CDR1 is SQVTM, CDR2 ANQGSEA. CDR3 length equals 12 residues.

This chain uses TRBV18 with TRBJ1-6, with no clear D. Trimming stripped 4 bases from V and 1 base from J, with 5 bases between. This CDR3 is built from 14 residues. In germline, CDR1 is KGHSH, CDR2 LQKENI. CDR3 coding DNA: TGTGCCAGCTCACGGGGTTCCTATAATTCACCCCTCCACTTT. Protein: CASSRGSYNSPLHF.

The chain uses TRBV19 and TRBJ2-1; 9 positions agree with TRBD2. The V gene end was trimmed by 5 bases and the J gene end by 8 bases; junction bases not matched to a gene: 7. The CDR3 covers 14 residues. From germline, CDR1 is LNHDA and CDR2 SQIVND (reference sequence). The CDR3 nucleotides are TGTGCCAGTAGTGGGAGCGGGGGGCGCTATGAGCAGTTCTTC. Encoded protein: CASSGSGGRYEQFF.

The genes are TRBV5-6 and TRBJ2-5; 11 nucleotides match TRBD2. V shed 4 bases and J 5 bases; nucleotides not matched to a gene: 7. CDR3 size: 15 residues. Germline assignment: CDR1 SGHDT and CDR2 YYEEEE. The CDR3 loop reads CASSVTSGAGETQYF. CDR3 nucleotides: TGTGCCAGCAGCGTGACTAGCGGGGCAGGGGAGACCCAGTACTTC.

The chain is built from TRBV7-9 and TRBJ1-6; D not resolved. From germline, CDR1 is SEHNR and CDR2 FQNEAQ (reference sequence). With 5 bases removed from V and 3 bases from J, the gap between germline ends came to 2 bases. This CDR3 is 12 amino acids long. The CDR3 region is CASSVYNSPLHF. The CDR3 DNA is TGTGCCAGCAGCGTCTATAATTCACCCCTCCACTTT.

In DNA form, the CDR3 reads TGTGCCAGCAGCCAAGCGGGGAGGTACACTGAAGCTTTCTTT. Translated, it gives CASSQAGRYTEAFF. The chain links TRBV4-2 to TRBJ1-1; no definite D call. The germline V gene encodes CDR1 LGHNA and CDR2 YNFKEQ. V was cut by 1 base and J by 3 bases, with 9 bases left in between. The CDR3 contains 14 residues.

CDR3 sequence: CASSAMRVSTEAFF. The CDR3 DNA sequence: TGTGCCAGCAGTGCAATGCGGGTAAGCACTGAAGCTTTCTTT. The rearrangement uses TRBV25-1 and TRBJ1-1; D is unclear. CDR1 is MGHDK, CDR2 SYGVNS, per germline. The CDR3 sequence is 14 residues long. V lost 4 bases, J lost 4 bases, and 13 bases lay in between.

The V gene is TRBV19, the J gene TRBJ1-6; D is undetermined. The CDR3 loop spans 14 amino acids. Germline V gene data show CDR1 as LNHDA and CDR2 as SQIVND (reference sequence). V dropped 1 base and J dropped 10 bases, with 11 bases sitting between them. The CDR3 DNA reads as TGTGCCAGTAGTATAGTACGGAGACCCTCACCCCTCCACTTT. It yields the protein CASSIVRRPSPLHF.

V is TRBV28 and J is TRBJ1-4; 8 nucleotides line up with TRBD1. V trimming: 3 bases; J trimming: 6 bases; junction bases outside the gene matches: 6. The CDR3 extends over 15 amino acids. CDR1 and CDR2 (germline): MDHEN, SYDVKM. CDR3 in amino acids: CASSFLQGVHEKLFF. DNA for the CDR3: TGTGCCAGCAGTTTCCTACAGGGGGTGCATGAAAAACTGTTTTTT. The full variable domain, with the rest looked up from reference TRBV28 and TRBJ1-4, is DVKVTQSSRYLVKRTGEKVFLECVQDMDHENMFWYRQDPGLGLRLIYFSYDVKMKEKGDIPEGYSVSREKKERFSLILESASTNQTSMYLCASSFLQGVHEKLFFGSGTQLSVL.

This rearrangement joins TRBV2 to TRBJ1-2, with TRBD1 matching 7 bases. Trimming cost V 2 bases and J 7 bases; bases outside gene matches: 10. This CDR3 has 15 residues. Germline assignment: CDR1 SNHLY and CDR2 FYNNEI. The CDR3 coding sequence is TGTGCCAGCAGTGAAATAAGGGGGCTAGGCGCTGGCTACACCTTC. Amino acids: CASSEIRGLGAGYTF.

This CDR3 reads CASSRGNQPQHF. In nucleotides, the CDR3 is TGTGCCAGCAGCAGAGGCAATCAGCCCCAGCATTTT. The chain carries TRBV11-2 and TRBJ1-5; the D is unclear. The CDR3 covers 12 residues. The germline V and J ends were trimmed by 5 bases and 2 bases, with 4 bases remaining between them. The germline gives CDR1 SGHAT, CDR2 FQNNGV. Complete variable domain (other parts from reference TRBV11-2 and TRBJ1-5): EAGVAQSPRYKIIEKRQSVAFWCNPISGHATLYWYQQILGQGPKLLIQFQNNGVVDDSQLPKDRFSAERLKGVDSTLKIQPAKLEDSAVYLCASSRGNQPQHFGDGTRLSIL.

The chain couples TRBV10-3 to TRBJ1-1; the D gene is possibly TRBD1 (6 bases). Germline V gene data show CDR1 as ENHRY and CDR2 as SYGVKD. V lost 6 bases and J 2 bases, leaving 13 bases between the germline ends. The CDR3 extends over 14 amino acids. The CDR3 region has the DNA TGTGCCATCAGGGGGGCTAACAGCAACACTGAAGCTTTCTTT. Its protein is CAIRGANSNTEAFF.

The chain couples TRBV6-1 to TRBJ1-4; D remains ambiguous. Germline lookup yields CDR1 MNHNS and CDR2 SASEGT. This CDR3 region has 15 residues. V was trimmed by 3 bases and J by 3 bases, leaving 11 bases between them. The CDR3 sequence is CASSDGWVANEKLFF. CDR3 DNA sequence: TGTGCCAGCAGTGACGGCTGGGTTGCTAATGAAAAACTGTTTTTT.

The rearrangement links TRBV7-6 to TRBJ1-1; D is uncertain. CDR1 is SGHVS, CDR2 FNYEAQ, per germline. The CDR3 covers 12 residues. Trimming took off 4 bases at V and 9 bases at J, with 12 bases between the two ends. CDR3 amino acids: CASSSVDVKAFF. DNA of the CDR3: TGTGCCAGCAGCTCCGTGGACGTAAAAGCTTTCTTT.

The chain has TRBV5-6 and TRBJ2-5, with D possibly being TRBD2 (6 bases). This CDR3 has 14 residues. Looked up from germline, CDR1 is SGHDT and CDR2 is YYEEEE. V lost 4 bases and J lost 1, with 11 bases in between. CDR3 region: CASSRGIRQETQYF. CDR3 DNA: TGTGCCAGCAGCCGGGGGATCCGCCAAGAGACCCAGTACTTC.